The 16 T cell receptor beta chains in this list originate from one sample, sequenced in a study of T cell responses to AZD1222 COVID-19 vaccine. Libraries were prepared by immunoSEQ multiplex PCR; TCRdb keeps only in-frame clonotypes and omits some of them. The sample yields about 180,000 clones, 85% to 90% seen once. The sequenced sample was peripheral blood, obtained 28 days after the second AZD1222 dose. These receptors were obtained from an adult who received the AZD1222 COVID-19 vaccine.

This chain uses TRBV4-1 with TRBJ1-2; 9 bases map to TRBD1. The CDR3 has 14 residues. Trimming took 3 bases from V and 4 from J; bases not matched to a gene: 3. From germline, CDR1 is MGHRA and CDR2 YSYEKL. The CDR3 DNA reads as TGCGCCAGCAGCCAGGGGACAGGGATCTATGGCTACACCTTC. Protein: CASSQGTGIYGYTF.

This chain uses TRBV3-1 (or the pseudogene TRBV3-2) with TRBJ2-1; no clear D gene. The V gene lost 1 base and the J gene lost 12 bases, with 13 bases spanning the gap. Germline values: CDR1 LGHDT, CDR2 YNNKEL (reference sequence). The CDR3 contains 13 residues. The CDR3 DNA reads as TGTGCCAGCAGCCAAGTCCCAGGTCGTCGGCAGTTCTTC. This codes for CASSQVPGRRQFF.

The V call is TRBV6-1, the J call TRBJ1-1, with D perhaps TRBD1 (5 bases). From germline, CDR1 is MNHNS and CDR2 SASEGT. This CDR3 comprises 16 residues. V was clipped by 3 bases and J by 0 bases, with 14 bases between them. CDR3 in DNA: TGTGCCAGCAGTGACGTTGCGGGGCCGATGAACACTGAAGCTTTCTTT. This encodes CASSDVAGPMNTEAFF.

This clone was recorded a few times. The CDR3 coding sequence is TGTGCCAGCAGCCTAGGGACAGGGAATGAGCAGTTCTTC. It translates to CASSLGTGNEQFF. The chain carries TRBV3-1 (or the pseudogene TRBV3-2) and TRBJ2-1, with TRBD1 matching 9 bases. Germline values: CDR1 LGHDT, CDR2 YNNKEL (reference sequence). V shed 4 bases, J shed 7 bases, and the junction held 2 bases outside the gene matches. The CDR3 has 13 amino acids.

V usage is TRBV6-5 and J usage is TRBJ1-1; D ambiguous. CDR3 length: 15 residues. Germline V gene lookup returns CDR1 MNHEY and CDR2 SVGAGI. V dropped 7 bases and J dropped 4 bases, with 19 bases sitting between them. CDR3 sequence reads: CASKTSGRETTEAFF. The CDR3 region has the DNA TGTGCCAGCAAAACGAGCGGCCGGGAGACCACTGAAGCTTTCTTT.

V gene TRBV2 combines with J gene TRBJ1-3; D call uncertain. Trimming cost V 4 bases and J 2 bases, with 9 bases left between them. Germline CDR1 is SNHLY and CDR2 is FYNNEI. This CDR3 is 14 amino acids long. The CDR3 bases are TGTGCCAGCAGTGGTCTGGGTCCTGGAAACACCATATATTTT. Translating gives CASSGLGPGNTIYF.

The genes are TRBV5-1 and TRBJ2-2; possibly TRBD1 or TRBD2 for D (5 bases each). The CDR3 is made up of 16 amino acids. The ends were cut back, 1 base at V and 0 bases at J, with 10 bases in the middle. Germline V gives CDR1 SGHRS, CDR2 YFSETQ. In nucleotides, the CDR3 is TGCGCCAGCAGCTTGTTGGGGGTGGCGAACACCGGGGAGCTGTTTTTT. Encoded protein: CASSLLGVANTGELFF.

The chain joins TRBV6-1 to TRBJ2-2, with a possible D match to TRBD2 (6 bases). V gave up 3 bases and J gave up 3 bases, with 11 bases separating them. The CDR3 extends over 15 amino acids. Germline lookup yields CDR1 MNHNS and CDR2 SASEGT. The CDR3 coding sequence is TGTGCCAGCAGTGATGACGGGACTTACACCGGGGAGCTGTTTTTT. It specifies CASSDDGTYTGELFF.

This rearrangement joins TRBV19 to TRBJ1-3; D ambiguous. Germline V lookup: CDR1 LNHDA, CDR2 SQIVND (reference sequence). This CDR3 has 14 amino acids. V lost 6 bases and J lost 0, with 9 bases in between. The CDR3 loop is CASRTWDSGNTIYF. CDR3 nucleotide sequence: TGTGCCAGTAGGACTTGGGACTCTGGAAACACCATATATTTT. The full variable domain, rest sourced from reference TRBV19 and TRBJ1-3, is DGGITQSPKYLFRKEGQNVTLSCEQNLNHDAMYWYRQDPGQGLRLIYYSQIVNDFQKGDIAEGYSVSREKKESFPLTVTSAQKNPTAFYLCASRTWDSGNTIYFGEGSWLTVV.

The V gene is TRBV7-3, the J gene TRBJ2-2, with 9 bases aligning to TRBD1. The V and J ends lost 1 base and 1 base, in that order; junction bases with no gene match: 4. Germline V gene sequence: CDR1 SGHTA, CDR2 FQGTGA. This CDR3 region has 17 residues. The CDR3 region has the DNA TGTGCCAGCAGCTTAAAGGGGACAGGGCTGAACACCGGGGAGCTGTTTTTT. Its protein is CASSLKGTGLNTGELFF.

The J gene is TRBJ1-1, the V gene TRBV7-2, with 7 bases aligning to TRBD1. J lost 2 bases, V lost 1 base, and 4 bases had no gene match. Germline values: CDR1 SGHTA, CDR2 FQGNSA. The CDR3 spans 15 residues. The CDR3 sequence is CASSLVGQVNTEAFF. CDR3 coding DNA: TGTGCCAGCAGCTTAGTCGGACAGGTTAACACTGAAGCTTTCTTT.

The chain uses TRBV5-1 and TRBJ2-1; TRBD2 matches 13 bases. The V gene's germline CDR1 is SGHRS and CDR2 YFSETQ. J lost 1 base, V lost 4 bases, and 5 bases had no gene match. This CDR3 contains 17 residues. CDR3: CASSPGLAGRSYNEQFF. The CDR3 DNA reads as TGCGCCAGCAGCCCGGGACTAGCGGGGAGGTCCTACAATGAGCAGTTCTTC.

V gene TRBV12-3 or TRBV12-4 combines with J gene TRBJ2-7, with 8 bases identical to TRBD1. This CDR3 has 13 amino acids. J was trimmed by 5 bases and V by 4 bases; bases with no gene match: 4. The CDR3 coding sequence is TGTGCCAGCAGTTCCGACAGGGGCGACGAGCAGTACTTC. Residues: CASSSDRGDEQYF.

This rearrangement joins TRBV2 to TRBJ1-1, with D maybe TRBD1 (5 bases). The germline V gene encodes CDR1 SNHLY and CDR2 FYNNEI. V lost 3 bases, J lost 4 bases, and 18 bases lay in between. The CDR3 contains 16 residues. CDR3 loop: CASSDQGGGRSTEAFF. CDR3 DNA sequence: TGTGCCAGCAGTGATCAGGGTGGGGGAAGAAGCACTGAAGCTTTCTTT. The full variable domain, its missing parts supplied by reference TRBV2 and TRBJ1-1, is EPEVTQTPSHQVTQMGQEVILRCVPISNHLYFYWYRQILGQKVEFLVSFYNNEISEKSEIFDDQFSVERPDGSNFTLKIRSTKLEDSAMYFCASSDQGGGRSTEAFFGQGTRLTVV.

This chain connects TRBV7-8 to TRBJ1-1; D is undetermined. This CDR3 has 15 residues. V was pared by 1 base and J by 5 bases, with 14 bases between. Germline assignment: CDR1 SGHVS and CDR2 FQNEAQ. In DNA form, the CDR3 reads TGTGCCAGCAGCTTAGAGGGAGCCGGTTTGACTGAAGCTTTCTTT. Encoded protein: CASSLEGAGLTEAFF.

The count of this clone is one. V gene TRBV2 combines with J gene TRBJ1-5; no reliable D call. The germline CDR1 and CDR2 sequences are SNHLY and FYNNEI. Trimming removed 1 base at V and 5 bases at J, with 9 bases between. This CDR3 region has 14 residues. The CDR3 region has the DNA TGTGCCAGCAGTGAAGTTACAGCTGATCAGCCCCAGCATTTT. Protein product: CASSEVTADQPQHF.